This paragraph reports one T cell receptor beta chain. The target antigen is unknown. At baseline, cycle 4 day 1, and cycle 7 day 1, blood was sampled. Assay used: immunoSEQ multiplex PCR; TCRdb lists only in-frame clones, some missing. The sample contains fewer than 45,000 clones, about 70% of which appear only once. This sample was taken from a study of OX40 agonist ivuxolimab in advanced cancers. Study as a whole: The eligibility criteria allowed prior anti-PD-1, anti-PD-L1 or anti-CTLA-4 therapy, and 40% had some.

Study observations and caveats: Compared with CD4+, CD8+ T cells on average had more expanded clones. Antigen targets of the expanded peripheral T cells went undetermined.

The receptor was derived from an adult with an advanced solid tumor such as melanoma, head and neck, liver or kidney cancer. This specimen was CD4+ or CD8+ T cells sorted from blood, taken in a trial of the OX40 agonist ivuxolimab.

CDR3 in amino acids: CASSQGWGSGDYEQYF. The CDR3 bases are TGCGCCAGCAGCCAAGGGTGGGGCTCAGGAGACTACGAGCAGTACTTC. The V and J genes are TRBV4-1 and TRBJ2-7, with a tentative D call TRBD1 (5 bases). CDR3 length equals 16 residues. V was cut by 1 base and J by 3 bases, with 16 bases left in between. In germline, CDR1 is MGHRA, CDR2 YSYEKL.